This T cell receptor (beta chain) was retrieved from a study of T cell responses to AZD1222 COVID-19 vaccine. Background on the study: Second doses that came at about 4 or about 12 weeks were put together. Broader study findings: Receipt of two AZD1222 doses was followed by a rise in Spike-specific TCR breadth and depth. Repertoire sampling occurred only after the peak T cell response. The study identified only a handful of AZD1222 recipients as seropositive at baseline.

TCRdb's table, derived via immunoSEQ multiplex PCR, lists solely in-frame clones and lacks some. Of approximately 190,000 clones listed, approximately 91% are singletons. Germline assignment: CDR1 MGHRA and CDR2 YSYEKL. The CDR3 is made up of 15 amino acids. J gave up 5 bases and V 1 base, and 3 bases lay outside the gene matches. This clone was detected once. Its target is unknown. This sequence was found in an adult in good health. The sequenced sample was peripheral blood, obtained on day 0 of AZD1222 vaccination. V is TRBV4-1 and J is TRBJ1-1; the match to TRBD1 covers 11 bases. CDR3 bases: TGCGCCAGCAGCCAAGGGACAGGGGGCGGAACTGAAGCTTTCTTT. Its protein is CASSQGTGGGTEAFF.